This T cell receptor (beta chain) was identified in a study of cytomegalovirus exposure and HLA in healthy donors. The CDR3 runs 16 residues. CDR1 and CDR2 (germline): WNHNN, SYGVQD (reference sequence). The V segment lost 4 bases and the J segment 5 bases; nucleotides outside the gene matches: 7. With 60 Vbeta and 13 Jbeta primers, the PCR was carried out. The method was immunoSEQ multiplex PCR; TCRdb's version includes in-frame clones alone and lacks a portion of them. Among 200,000 to 250,000 clones, 60% to 80% were seen once, and the ten largest hold approximately 1.9%. What was sequenced was PBMCs. This clonotype originated in a woman younger than 45 in good health and CMV-seronegative. This chain connects TRBV10-1 to TRBJ2-5; 13 positions match TRBD2. CDR3 bases: TGCGCCAGCAGTGCTGATTTGACTAGCGGGAGGGAGACCCAGTACTTC. Translated: CASSADLTSGRETQYF.